This TCR beta chain was obtained from a study of response to subunit inactivated influenza vaccine. Study results and limitations: New T cells are recruited in small numbers by each seasonal influenza vaccination, according to the authors' suggestion.

MiXCR was run by TCRdb on the RT-PCR reads, yielding one entry per CDR3 protein. Of roughly 160,000 distinct CDR3 sequences listed, around 10% are singletons. This clonotype has more than one count but fewer than ten. The antigen is unknown. V lost 3 bases, J lost 8 bases, and 25 bases lay in between. This CDR3 has 17 residues. Here the sequenced sample was CD8+ T cells sorted from PBMCs, taken less than 30 months after vaccination. The sequence was obtained from a man between 45 and 75 years old who received an inactivated influenza vaccine. The chain carries TRBV12-3 or TRBV12-4 and TRBJ1-2; D is uncertain. The CDR3 DNA reads TGTGCCAGCAGTTTTAACAGCCACAGCGACCTAGCGAACGGCTACACCTTC. Translation: CASSFNSHSDLANGYTF.